A selection of T cell receptor beta chains follows, all from one sample in a study of T cells in Graves' hyperthyroidism and ophthalmopathy. TCRdb reprocessed the multiplex PCR reads via MiXCR and lists one record per CDR3 protein. The repertoire has around 300,000 distinct CDR3 sequences, approximately 20% of them found once; the top ten carry about 60%. The sample consisted of blood. These receptors came from a man in his thirties or forties with Graves' ophthalmopathy. Each CDR3 is given with its conserved first and last residue. A D gene is named only where the DNA matches it firmly. Clone size is shown for a subset of rows, as once, few, many or a class of expanded clone.

TRBV3-1	TRBJ1-5	few	.	TGTGCCAGCAGCCAACTTTACCCCTCGAACAATCAGCCCCAGCATTTT	CASSQLYPSNNQPQHF
TRBV20-1	TRBJ1-4	.	TRBD1	TGCAGTGCTAGAGAGACAGGGCGTTTGGAAAAACTGTTTTTT	CSARETGRLEKLFF
TRBV15	TRBJ2-3	few	.	TGTGCCACCAGCGAAGAGCCGGGAGCGCTAGATACGCAGTATTTT	CATSEEPGALDTQYF
TRBV5-1	TRBJ2-3	.	TRBD2	TGCGCCAGCAGCCCCCCCTCCCTAGCGGGAGGTACAGATACGCAGTATTTT	CASSPPSLAGGTDTQYF
TRBV18	TRBJ1-1	few	.	TGTGCCAGCTCATTACAGGTCGTGAACACTGAAGCTTTCTTT	CASSLQVVNTEAFF
TRBV20-1	TRBJ1-5	.	.	TGCAGTGCTATAAAGGCAGTTAAAGACAATCAGCCCCAGCATTTT	CSAIKAVKDNQPQHF
TRBV9	TRBJ2-5	few	.	TGTGCCAGCAGCTCGCGGACAGAGGAGACCCAGTACTTC	CASSSRTEETQYF
TRBV6-5	TRBJ1-2	few	.	TGTGCCAGCAGTTACTCGCCCTATGGCTATGGCTACACCTTC	CASSYSPYGYGYTF
TRBV6-1	TRBJ2-2	few	TRBD2	TGTGCCAGCAGGGGGACTAGCGGGAGTATAACCGGGGAGCTGTTTTTT	CASRGTSGSITGELFF
TRBV12-3/TRBV12-4	TRBJ2-5	.	TRBD2	TGTGCCAGCAGTTTGAGTGCTAGCGGGATAGGAGAGACCCAGTACTTC	CASSLSASGIGETQYF
TRBV5-5	TRBJ1-1	many	.	TGTGCCAGCAGCTCAAAGGGAGACCTGAACACTGAAGCTTTCTTT	CASSSKGDLNTEAFF
TRBV18	TRBJ1-1	many	.	TGTGCCAGCTCCCGGACAGACGGAAACACTGAAGCTTTCTTT	CASSRTDGNTEAFF
TRBV12-3/TRBV12-4	TRBJ1-1	many	.	TGTGCCAGCAGCGACTTGGGTGAAGCTTTCTTT	CASSDLGEAFF
TRBV6-1	TRBJ2-3	few	.	TGTGCCAGCAGTGAAGGCAAACCAACGCAGTATTTT	CASSEGKPTQYF
TRBV7-2	TRBJ2-1	.	TRBD2	TGTGCCAGCAGCCCCTGGACTAGCGGGAGGCACTACAATGAGCAGTTCTTC	CASSPWTSGRHYNEQFF
TRBV5-1	TRBJ2-5	.	.	TGCGCCAGCAGCTCTGGACCCGAGGGGACCCAGTACTTC	CASSSGPEGTQYF
TRBV20-1	TRBJ2-1	many	.	TGCAGTGCTAGTGTCCCTAGCTCCTACAATGAGCAGTTCTTC	CSASVPSSYNEQFF
TRBV11-2	TRBJ2-1	.	TRBD2	TGTGCCAGCAGCCCAGGGTCTAGCGGGAGGGCGGCTTACAATGAGCAGTTCTTC	CASSPGSSGRAAYNEQFF
TRBV20-1	TRBJ2-7	.	TRBD2	TGCAGTGCTAGAACTAGCGGGAGGGCCCACGAGCAGTACTTC	CSARTSGRAHEQYF
TRBV12-3/TRBV12-4	TRBJ1-2	.	.	TGTGCCAGTGGAAAGGACGTCGGTGGCTACACCTTC	CASGKDVGGYTF
TRBV15	TRBJ1-1	few	.	TGTGCCACCAGCAGCCTACAGAACACTGAAGCTTTCTTT	CATSSLQNTEAFF
TRBV2	TRBJ1-5	.	.	TGTGCCAGCAGTGGACGGGTCTCCAATCAGCCCCAGCATTTT	CASSGRVSNQPQHF
TRBV12-3/TRBV12-4	TRBJ1-2	.	.	TGTGCCAGCAGTTTCCCCATGGACCTTAACTATGGCTACACCTTC	CASSFPMDLNYGYTF
TRBV7-9	TRBJ2-2	.	TRBD1	TGTGCCAGCAGCTTATTCCCGGGACAGGGGAACACCGGGGAGCTGTTTTTT	CASSLFPGQGNTGELFF
TRBV19	TRBJ1-2	.	TRBD1	TGTGCCAGTAGTGCGGGACAGTTCTATGGCTACACCTTC	CASSAGQFYGYTF
TRBV30	TRBJ2-7	.	.	TGTGCCTGGAGTGCGGGACCGACCTACGAGCAGTACTTC	CAWSAGPTYEQYF
TRBV12-3/TRBV12-4	TRBJ1-5	.	.	TGTGCCAGCAGTTCCGCGGCACTCAATCAGCCCCAGCATTTT	CASSSAALNQPQHF
TRBV24-1	TRBJ1-1	.	.	TGTGCCACCAGTGGTCAGGGGAACACTGAAGCTTTCTTT	CATSGQGNTEAFF
TRBV11-3	TRBJ2-1	.	TRBD2	TGTGCCAGCAAATTACCGGGACTAGCGTCTTACAATGAGCAGTTCTTC	CASKLPGLASYNEQFF
TRBV28	TRBJ1-2	.	.	TGTGCCAGCAGTGGGGGACTGTATGGCTACACCTTC	CASSGGLYGYTF
TRBV12-3/TRBV12-4	TRBJ2-7	once	TRBD2	TGTGCCAGCAGTACTAGCGGGACCTCCTACGAGCAGTACTTC	CASSTSGTSYEQYF
TRBV24-1	TRBJ2-3	few	TRBD1	TGTGCCACCAGGGACAGGAGAGATACGCAGTATTTT	CATRDRRDTQYF
TRBV20-1	TRBJ1-2	.	.	TGCAGTGCTAGAAGACTTAAAAACCCTTCTAACTATGGCTACACCTTC	CSARRLKNPSNYGYTF
TRBV9	TRBJ2-3	.	.	TGTGCCAGCAGCGTAGCTACGGCGACAGATACGCAGTATTTT	CASSVATATDTQYF
TRBV20-1	TRBJ2-3	many	TRBD2	TGCAGCGGGGGGATCCACACAGATACGCAGTATTTT	CSGGIHTDTQYF
TRBV7-8	TRBJ1-2	many	.	TGTGCCAGCAGCCCCCTAGGACAGTTTAGAGATGGCTACACCTTC	CASSPLGQFRDGYTF